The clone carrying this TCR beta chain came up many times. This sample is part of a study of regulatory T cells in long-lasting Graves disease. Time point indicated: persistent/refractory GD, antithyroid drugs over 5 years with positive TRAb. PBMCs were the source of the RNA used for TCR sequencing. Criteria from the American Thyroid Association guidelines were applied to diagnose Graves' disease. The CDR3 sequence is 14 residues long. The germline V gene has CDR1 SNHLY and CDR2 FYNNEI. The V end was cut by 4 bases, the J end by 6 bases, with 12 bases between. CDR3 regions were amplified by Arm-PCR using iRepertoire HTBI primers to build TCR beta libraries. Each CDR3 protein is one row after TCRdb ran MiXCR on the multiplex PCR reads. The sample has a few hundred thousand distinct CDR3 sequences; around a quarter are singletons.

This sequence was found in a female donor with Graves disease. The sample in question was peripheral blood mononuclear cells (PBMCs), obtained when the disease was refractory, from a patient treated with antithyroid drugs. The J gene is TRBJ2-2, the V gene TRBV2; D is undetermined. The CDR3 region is CASSVVGSSGELFF. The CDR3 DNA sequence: TGTGCCAGCAGTGTCGTTGGGTCCTCCGGGGAGCTGTTTTTT.